Detailed here is one T cell receptor (beta chain). Its target is not known. CDR1 is GTSNPN, CDR2 SVGIG, per germline (reference sequence). This CDR3 has 15 amino acids. V lost 4 bases to trimming and J lost 2 bases, with 16 bases between them. This PCR relied on a set of 60 Vbeta primers and 13 Jbeta primers. Produced via immunoSEQ multiplex PCR; TCRdb's table is partial and in-frame only. The table shows 110,000 to 150,000 clones, with around 75% occurring only once. The sample belongs to a study of cytomegalovirus exposure and HLA in healthy donors. Study-level information: Among around 200 million T cells, an earlier analysis found 117 million unique TCR beta sequences. Around 80 million unique TCRs from HLA-typed donors were held in an early data release. Broader study findings: An analysis that came later showed most CMV-associated TCR beta chains appearing HLA-restricted. The CMV antigen specificity of a few CMV-associated chains was confirmed through in vitro analysis.

The J gene is TRBJ2-3, the V gene TRBV30, with D perhaps TRBD1 (6 bases). The clonotype comes from a man aged 25 to 40 in good health and CMV-seronegative. Specimen: PBMCs. CDR3 DNA: TGTGCCTGGATCTCCAGGGGCGACCCCACAGATACGCAGTATTTT. This encodes CAWISRGDPTDTQYF.